A single sample gave rise to the 4 T cell receptor beta chains below, sequenced in a study of post-analysis software for immune sequencing data. Unique molecular identifiers featured in each of the TCR beta cDNA libraries. A single record per CDR3 protein comes from TCRdb applying MiXCR to the PCR reads. Of 740,000 or so distinct CDR3 sequences in the sample, approximately 57% are singletons; the top ten hold roughly 4.4%. Study observations and caveats: Elevated frequency relative to controls characterized several TRBV segments in patients, TRBV5-6, TRBV5-1 and TRBV20-1 among them.

Their recognized antigens are unknown. Sequences were obtained from blood. Receptors originate from a girl aged 5-17 years with multiple sclerosis.

The genes are TRBV24-1 and TRBJ1-2; D not certain. V lost 3 bases to trimming and J lost 8 bases, with 15 bases between them. Germline V gene data show CDR1 as KGHDR and CDR2 as SFDVKD. CDR3 length: 14 amino acids. The CDR3: CATSDQTRAVGYTF. For the CDR3, the DNA is TGTGCCACCAGTGATCAGACCCGGGCGGTAGGCTACACCTTC.

There are a few counts of this clonotype. This chain joins TRBV29-1 and TRBJ2-7; maybe TRBD1 (5 bases). Germline V CDR1 and CDR2: SQVTM, ANQGSEA. This CDR3 comprises 13 residues. V lost 2 bases and J lost 2, with 10 bases in between. CDR3 nucleotides: TGCAGCGTTGAACAGGGTATCCCCTACGAGCAGTACTTC. Its translation: CSVEQGIPYEQYF.

The sample holds one count of this clonotype. The chain couples TRBV6-2 or TRBV6-3 to TRBJ2-7, with 9 bases fitting TRBD1. The CDR3 runs 15 residues. Germline V CDR1 and CDR2: MNHEY, SVGEGT. V gave up 2 bases and J gave up 6 bases; unmatched junction bases: 8. CDR3 bases: TGTGCCAGCAGTTACCCTGGGACAGGGATTTTCGAGCAGTACTTC. Protein product: CASSYPGTGIFEQYF.

This clonotype appeared a few times. The DNA for the CDR3 is TGCGCCAGCAGCCAATTCGCCGTGGCAGGGGGAGGAAGAGGCACAGATACGCAGTATTTT. This gives the protein CASSQFAVAGGGRGTDTQYF. The rearrangement uses TRBV4-1 and TRBJ2-3; D perhaps matches TRBD1 (7 bases). Trimming removed 2 bases at V and 1 base at J, with 25 bases between. Germline V gene data show CDR1 as MGHRA and CDR2 as YSYEKL. This CDR3 region has 20 residues.